Presented here are 16 T cell receptor beta chains from one specimen sequenced in a study of CD8 T cells in ankylosing spondylitis. From the 5' RACE reads, TCRdb called clonotypes with MiXCR, one entry per CDR3 protein. The data hold roughly 250,000 distinct CDR3 sequences, with roughly 10% observed a single time. The sequencing input was blood, either unsorted or a sorted T cell fraction (not recorded which). These receptors came from a male donor with ankylosing spondylitis or in good health (not recorded which).

This clonotype was counted ten times or more. This chain joins TRBV20-1 and TRBJ2-5, with D tentatively TRBD2 (6 bases). The V gene lost 3 bases and the J gene lost 3 bases, with 8 bases spanning the gap. The germline CDR1 and CDR2 sequences are DFQATT and SNEGSKA (reference sequence). This CDR3 has 12 residues. Written as DNA, the CDR3 is TGCAGTGCTAGGGAGGGGAAAGAGACCCAGTACTTC. As protein: CSAREGKETQYF.

This clonotype was observed at least ten times. The chain employs TRBV5-1 and TRBJ2-7; D uncertain. The germline V and J ends were trimmed by 3 bases and 5 bases, with 6 bases remaining between them. Germline assignment: CDR1 SGHRS and CDR2 YFSETQ. The CDR3 contains 11 residues. The CDR3 is CASSSRDEQYF. CDR3 nucleotides: TGCGCCAGCAGCTCTAGGGACGAGCAGTACTTC.

This clonotype was counted ten times or more. For the CDR3, the DNA is TGTGCCAGCAGCTTAGTTTGGACAGAGGAGACCCAGTACTTC. Its translation: CASSLVWTEETQYF. The rearrangement joins TRBV7-2 to TRBJ2-5; the D gene is possibly TRBD1 (6 bases). Germline values: CDR1 SGHTA, CDR2 FQGNSA. This CDR3 is built from 14 residues. V dropped 1 base and J dropped 5 bases, with 11 bases sitting between them.

This clonotype occurred a few times. This CDR3 reads CASSRPDGQTSTDTQYF. The CDR3 DNA sequence: TGTGCCAGCAGCCGCCCAGACGGACAAACTAGCACAGATACGCAGTATTTT. V gene TRBV4-2 combines with J gene TRBJ2-3; D is perhaps TRBD1 (5 bases). From germline, CDR1 is LGHNA and CDR2 YNFKEQ. The V end was cut by 4 bases, the J end by 0 bases, with 17 bases between. The CDR3 has 17 residues.

This clonotype was seen many times. The chain uses TRBV20-1 and TRBJ1-1; D call uncertain. The CDR3 extends over 13 amino acids. Trimming removed 6 bases from V and 3 bases from J, with 14 bases in between. The germline gives CDR1 DFQATT, CDR2 SNEGSKA (reference sequence). In DNA, the CDR3 is TGCAGTGCCACTCTATTAGGAGACACTGAAGCTTTCTTT. This gives the protein CSATLLGDTEAFF.

This clonotype was seen ten or more times. The chain employs TRBV3-1 and TRBJ1-5; a weak D match, TRBD1 (5 bases). CDR1 is LGHDT and CDR2 is YNNKEL in the germline V gene (reference sequence). V lost 4 bases and J 4 bases, leaving 17 bases between the germline ends. CDR3 length: 16 residues. CDR3 DNA sequence: TGTGCCAGCAGCCTCGGAGGAGGGGCCTTTAATCAGCCCCAGCATTTT. It specifies CASSLGGGAFNQPQHF.

This clonotype was recorded at least ten times. The junction does not match germline at one end; this may be a read error. The J gene is TRBJ2-5, the V gene TRBV5-1; D remains ambiguous. The CDR3 extends over 12 amino acids. The germline V gene has CDR1 SGHRS and CDR2 YFSETQ. The CDR3 sequence: CASSLGQETQYF. CDR3 sequence (DNA): TGTGCCAGCAGCTTAGGACAAGAGACCCAGTACTTC.

This clonotype has at least ten counts. The rearrangement joins TRBV25-1 to TRBJ2-5, with D perhaps being TRBD1 or TRBD2 (6 bases each). This CDR3 contains 13 residues. Germline V gene sequence: CDR1 MGHDK, CDR2 SYGVNS. The V end lost 1 base, the J end lost 5 bases, and 8 bases lay between the germline ends. The CDR3 nucleotides read TGTGCCAGCAGTGAATTAGGGGGGGAGACCCAGTACTTC. Amino acids: CASSELGGETQYF. The full variable domain, completed using reference TRBV25-1 and TRBJ2-5, is EADIYQTPRYLVIGTGKKITLECSQTMGHDKMYWYQQDPGMELHLIHYSYGVNSTEKGDLSSESTVSRIRTEHFPLTLESARPSHTSQYLCASSELGGETQYFGPGTRLLVL.

The gene calls are TRBV7-2 and TRBJ2-1; TRBD2 is a possible D gene (6 bases). Trimming cost V 2 bases and J 4 bases, with 15 bases left between them. Germline lookup yields CDR1 SGHTA and CDR2 FQGNSA. The CDR3 runs 16 residues. The CDR3 DNA reads as TGTGCCAGCAGCTTAAAGGAGGGGACTGGATACAATGAGCAGTTCTTC. Encoded protein: CASSLKEGTGYNEQFF.

This clonotype was counted ten times or more. The chain joins TRBV25-1 to TRBJ1-5; 7 bases align to TRBD1. This CDR3 has 12 amino acids. V lost 7 bases to trimming and J lost 7 bases; unmatched junction nucleotides: 4. CDR1 MGHDK and CDR2 SYGVNS come from the germline V gene. CDR3 amino acids: CASNEGQQPQHF. The CDR3 coding sequence is TGTGCCAGCAACGAGGGACAGCAGCCCCAGCATTTT.

The gene calls are TRBV12-3 or TRBV12-4 and TRBJ1-2; D unclear. With 5 bases removed from V and 3 bases from J, the gap between germline ends came to 13 bases. The CDR3 is 14 residues long. The CDR3 DNA follows: TGTGCCAGCAGTGAACAGCTCAACGACTATGGCTACACCTTC. This gives the protein CASSEQLNDYGYTF.

There are many counts of this clonotype. This sequence joins TRBV27 and TRBJ2-3; no clear D. The length of the CDR3 is 14 residues. Germline loops: CDR1 MNHEY, CDR2 SMNVEV (reference sequence). V lost 2 bases and J 2 bases, leaving 8 bases between the germline ends. This chain's CDR3 is CASSLNRATDTQYF. Written as DNA, the CDR3 is TGTGCCAGCAGTTTAAATAGGGCCACAGATACGCAGTATTTT.

As for this clonotype: A much larger clone lies one base from this, so it may be a read error. This chain links TRBV7-7 with TRBJ2-5, with 9 bases identical to TRBD1. Germline V gene data show CDR1 as SSHAT and CDR2 as FNYEAQ (reference sequence). The CDR3 has 14 residues. CDR3 sequence reads: CTSSSKQGAETQYF. DNA for the CDR3: TGTACCAGCAGCTCGAAACAGGGGGCTGAGACCCAGTACTTC.

This clonotype was seen more than once but under ten times. The rearrangement links TRBV25-1 to TRBJ2-5, with D tentatively TRBD1 or TRBD2 (5 bases each). The germline gives CDR1 MGHDK, CDR2 SYGVNS. This CDR3 contains 15 residues. Deletions cut 7 bases from V and 0 bases from J, with 15 bases between. In DNA, the CDR3 is TGTGCCAGCACAGCAGCTGAGGGGTACCAAGAGACCCAGTACTTC. Its protein product is CASTAAEGYQETQYF.

This clonotype was observed many times. The rearrangement links TRBV30 to TRBJ2-1; TRBD2 matches at 8 bases. CDR3 length: 14 amino acids. Germline V lookup: CDR1 GTSNPN, CDR2 SVGIG (reference sequence). Trimming removed 1 base from V and 9 bases from J; junction bases left unmatched: 8. In DNA, the CDR3 is TGTGCCTGGAGTGGGCCAGCGGGAGTTACTGAGCAGTTCTTC. This translates into CAWSGPAGVTEQFF.

Ten or more counts support this clonotype. The chain uses TRBV4-2 and TRBJ2-4, with D unresolved. Germline V CDR1 and CDR2: LGHNA, YNFKEQ. V was shortened by 11 bases and J by 1 base, with 15 bases between the two germline ends. This CDR3 is built from 14 residues. As DNA, the CDR3 is TGTGCCCGGACCTTGCTGACGGCCAAAAACATTCAGTACTTC. Translation gives CARTLLTAKNIQYF.